The rows below give T cell receptor beta chains drawn from one sample of a study of early T cells in non-severe SARS-CoV-2 infection. TCRdb redid the calling of the 5' RACE reads with MiXCR, one entry per CDR3 protein. The sample lists about 48,000 distinct CDR3 sequences, almost 5.5% occurring once. Sequencing was performed on whole blood, taken at baseline. Source of these receptors: an adult who was a healthcare worker with PCR-confirmed SARS-CoV-2 infection or an uninfected control (not recorded which). The CDR3 runs from the conserved cysteine through the conserved F or W. Fields, in order: J gene, V gene, D gene, clone size, CDR3 DNA, CDR3 protein. A D gene is named only where the DNA matches it firmly. A clone size is listed for some rows: how often the clone was seen (once, few, many), or a class if it is expanded.

j_gene: TRBJ2-6; v_gene: TRBV7-3; d_gene: -; abundance: -; CDR3nt: TGTGCCAGCAGCACCCCCCCAGGTACCGACAGTTTGGAGAGGGCCAACGTCCTGACTTTC; CDR3aa: CASSTPPGTDSLERANVLTF
j_gene: TRBJ2-3; v_gene: TRBV6-6; d_gene: TRBD1; abundance: many; CDR3nt: TGTGCCAGCAACGCCCCGACAGGGACGACAGATACGCAGTATTTT; CDR3aa: CASNAPTGTTDTQYF
j_gene: TRBJ2-1; v_gene: TRBV28; d_gene: TRBD1; abundance: few; CDR3nt: TGTGCCAGCAGTGAACCGGGACAGGCTTACAATGAGCAGTTCTTC; CDR3aa: CASSEPGQAYNEQFF
j_gene: TRBJ2-7; v_gene: TRBV3-1; d_gene: -; abundance: many; CDR3nt: TGTGCCAGCAGCCAAGATCCCAGCGCTTTTTCCTACGAGCAGTACTTC; CDR3aa: CASSQDPSAFSYEQYF
j_gene: TRBJ2-7; v_gene: TRBV6-4; d_gene: TRBD2; abundance: many; CDR3nt: TGTGCCAGACTTAAACGGCGGGAGCGCTCCTACGAGCAGTACTTC; CDR3aa: CARLKRRERSYEQYF
j_gene: TRBJ2-1; v_gene: TRBV6-4; d_gene: -; abundance: many; CDR3nt: TGTGCCAGCAGTGACGGTCAGGCGCAGTTCTTC; CDR3aa: CASSDGQAQFF
j_gene: TRBJ2-5; v_gene: TRBV6-1; d_gene: TRBD2; abundance: -; CDR3nt: TGTGCCAGCAGTGAGGTTACTAGCGGGGGCCAAGAGACCCAGTACTTC; CDR3aa: CASSEVTSGGQETQYF
j_gene: TRBJ2-7; v_gene: TRBV5-1; d_gene: TRBD1; abundance: many; CDR3nt: TGCGCCAGCAGCTTGGTACAGGGGCCCACCTACGAGCAGTACTTC; CDR3aa: CASSLVQGPTYEQYF
j_gene: TRBJ1-5; v_gene: TRBV6-1; d_gene: -; abundance: many; CDR3nt: TGTGCCAGCAGTGAGCTACAGGGTTTTAGCAATCAGCCCCAGCATTTT; CDR3aa: CASSELQGFSNQPQHF
j_gene: TRBJ2-7; v_gene: TRBV27; d_gene: -; abundance: many; CDR3nt: TGTGCCAGCAGGGGCGGCTACGAGCAGTACTTC; CDR3aa: CASRGGYEQYF
j_gene: TRBJ2-6; v_gene: TRBV6-6; d_gene: -; abundance: many; CDR3nt: TGTGCCAGCAGTCCGGGCTTTCGATCTGGGGCCAACGTCCTGACTTTC; CDR3aa: CASSPGFRSGANVLTF
j_gene: TRBJ2-3; v_gene: TRBV5-8; d_gene: TRBD1; abundance: few; CDR3nt: TGTGCCAGCAGCTACCGGGACAGGGACACAGATACGCAGTATTTT; CDR3aa: CASSYRDRDTDTQYF
j_gene: TRBJ2-7; v_gene: TRBV20-1; d_gene: TRBD1; abundance: many; CDR3nt: TGCAGTGCGATCCGAGGCCGGACAGGGGTCACTGCCTACGAGCAGTACTTC; CDR3aa: CSAIRGRTGVTAYEQYF
j_gene: TRBJ2-3; v_gene: TRBV28; d_gene: TRBD1; abundance: medium-sized; CDR3nt: TGTGCCACTCGCTCCCGGATCGGGGACAGGACTAGCACAGATACGCAGTATTTT; CDR3aa: CATRSRIGDRTSTDTQYF
j_gene: TRBJ2-7; v_gene: TRBV5-6; d_gene: TRBD1; abundance: many; CDR3nt: TGTGCCAGCAGCTTGGATGGGACAGGTACTTACGAGCAGTACTTC; CDR3aa: CASSLDGTGTYEQYF
j_gene: TRBJ2-1; v_gene: TRBV29-1; d_gene: -; abundance: many; CDR3nt: TGCAGCGTTGGGGGACTCCATCTCCCAAGCTCCTACAATGAGCAGTTCTTC; CDR3aa: CSVGGLHLPSSYNEQFF
j_gene: TRBJ2-7; v_gene: TRBV30; d_gene: -; abundance: many; CDR3nt: TGTGCCTGGATGGACACGGGCTCCTACGAGCAGTACTTC; CDR3aa: CAWMDTGSYEQYF
j_gene: TRBJ2-7; v_gene: TRBV10-3; d_gene: -; abundance: -; CDR3nt: TGTGCCATCAGTGTGGTCACGAGCTCCTACGAGCAGTACTTC; CDR3aa: CAISVVTSSYEQYF
j_gene: TRBJ2-2; v_gene: TRBV29-1; d_gene: -; abundance: medium-sized; CDR3nt: TGCAGCGTTCCACAGGTGACCGGGGAGCTGTTTTTT; CDR3aa: CSVPQVTGELFF
j_gene: TRBJ1-1; v_gene: TRBV29-1; d_gene: -; abundance: once; CDR3nt: TGCAGCGTTGGGACGGTCACTGAAGCTTTCTTT; CDR3aa: CSVGTVTEAFF
j_gene: TRBJ2-1; v_gene: TRBV7-9; d_gene: -; abundance: few; CDR3nt: TGTGCCAGCAGCTTCTTGGAGGGGGCTTCTTACAATGAGCAGTTCTTC; CDR3aa: CASSFLEGASYNEQFF
j_gene: TRBJ1-6; v_gene: TRBV6-2/TRBV6-3; d_gene: TRBD1; abundance: few; CDR3nt: TGTGCCAGCAGTCGGGACAGGAGCTCCTATAATTCACCCCTCCACTTT; CDR3aa: CASSRDRSSYNSPLHF
j_gene: TRBJ2-1; v_gene: TRBV25-1; d_gene: -; abundance: few; CDR3nt: TGTGCCAGAATCAACGGGGAGATCGTACTGAATGAGCAGTTCTTC; CDR3aa: CARINGEIVLNEQFF
j_gene: TRBJ1-5; v_gene: TRBV5-1; d_gene: -; abundance: many; CDR3nt: TGCGCCAGCAGCTTGGACAGCCTCAATCAGCCCCAGCATTTT; CDR3aa: CASSLDSLNQPQHF
j_gene: TRBJ2-3; v_gene: TRBV9; d_gene: TRBD2; abundance: -; CDR3nt: TGTGCCAGCAGCGTCGGGACTAGCGGGCTCACAGATACGCAGTATTTT; CDR3aa: CASSVGTSGLTDTQYF
j_gene: TRBJ1-2; v_gene: TRBV7-9; d_gene: TRBD1; abundance: few; CDR3nt: TGTGCCAGCACCCCGACAGGGGGCAATGGCTACACCTTC; CDR3aa: CASTPTGGNGYTF
j_gene: TRBJ2-3; v_gene: TRBV11-2; d_gene: -; abundance: many; CDR3nt: TGTGCCAGCAGCTTAGCCCCTCCACAGGGTAGGGGGGGAGATACGCAGTATTTT; CDR3aa: CASSLAPPQGRGGDTQYF
j_gene: TRBJ2-7; v_gene: TRBV3-1; d_gene: TRBD2; abundance: many; CDR3nt: TGTGCCAGCAGCCAAGTACTAGGGACTAGCTCCGACTACGAGCAGTACTTC; CDR3aa: CASSQVLGTSSDYEQYF
j_gene: TRBJ2-5; v_gene: TRBV9; d_gene: TRBD1; abundance: many; CDR3nt: TGTGCCAGCAGCGTGGGCCCTGGGACAGTCGAGACCCAGTACTTC; CDR3aa: CASSVGPGTVETQYF
j_gene: TRBJ2-5; v_gene: TRBV10-3; d_gene: -; abundance: few; CDR3nt: TGTGCCATCAGTGACCCTAGTAATGGAGGAACCCAGTACTTC; CDR3aa: CAISDPSNGGTQYF
j_gene: TRBJ2-6; v_gene: TRBV19; d_gene: -; abundance: many; CDR3nt: TGTGCCAGTAGTAGAGAGAACCCCGGCGGATCTGGGGCCAACGTCCTGACTTTC; CDR3aa: CASSRENPGGSGANVLTF
j_gene: TRBJ2-7; v_gene: TRBV4-1; d_gene: -; abundance: many; CDR3nt: TGCGCCAGCAGCCAAGAGGAAATAGGGTACGAGCAGTACTTC; CDR3aa: CASSQEEIGYEQYF
j_gene: TRBJ2-2; v_gene: TRBV3-1; d_gene: TRBD2; abundance: many; CDR3nt: TGTGCCAGCAGCCAAGATTCCAAACTAGCGGGAGTAGTCGGGGAGCTGTTTTTT; CDR3aa: CASSQDSKLAGVVGELFF
j_gene: TRBJ1-6; v_gene: TRBV28; d_gene: -; abundance: many; CDR3nt: TGTGCCAGCAGTCCTTCGAGCCCTTATAATTCACCCCTCCACTTT; CDR3aa: CASSPSSPYNSPLHF
j_gene: TRBJ2-6; v_gene: TRBV12-3/TRBV12-4; d_gene: -; abundance: many; CDR3nt: TGTGCCAGCAGCTATGGGGCCAACGTCCTGACTTTC; CDR3aa: CASSYGANVLTF
j_gene: TRBJ2-2; v_gene: TRBV3-1; d_gene: TRBD1; abundance: few; CDR3nt: TGTGCCAGCAGCCATAATCGCAGCCCAAACGACAGGGTTCGGGTTCTTAACACCGGGGAGCTGTTTTTT; CDR3aa: CASSHNRSPNDRVRVLNTGELFF
j_gene: TRBJ1-1; v_gene: TRBV5-5; d_gene: -; abundance: many; CDR3nt: TGTGCCAGCAGCTTGTTATTGAACACTGAAGCTTTCTTT; CDR3aa: CASSLLLNTEAFF